Below are 5 T cell receptor beta chains sequenced from a single sample in a study of shared clonotypes between healthy human individuals. Using immunoSEQ multiplex PCR, the repertoire was profiled, and TCRdb retains in-frame clones only, with some absent. The sample contains 2 million to 3 million clones, around nine tenths of which appear only once. The sequencing input was naive CD4+ T cells sorted from blood. Described subset: CD45RA+ positively selected. Receptors were obtained from a man between 18 and 35 years old in good health.

The rearrangement links TRBV5-4 to TRBJ1-6, with 8 bases matching TRBD1. The CDR3 has 15 residues. Germline values: CDR1 SGHNT, CDR2 YYREEE (reference sequence). After removal of 7 bases from V and 2 bases from J, the junction contained 5 bases not matched to a gene. DNA of the CDR3: TGTGCCAGCCTTAAACAGGGGGCCTATAATTCACCCCTCCACTTT. Its protein is CASLKQGAYNSPLHF. Full variable domain (rest looked up from reference TRBV5-4 and TRBJ1-6): ETGVTQSPTHLIKTRGQQVTLRCSSQSGHNTVSWYQQALGQGPQFIFQYYREEENGRGNFPPRFSGLQFPNYSSELNVNALELDDSALYLCASLKQGAYNSPLHFGNGTRLTVT.

The genes are TRBV5-6 and TRBJ1-5, with 7 bases fitting TRBD1. The CDR3 extends over 16 amino acids. Trimming took 4 bases from V and 1 from J; bases not matched to a gene: 8. Germline V CDR1 and CDR2: SGHDT, YYEEEE. The CDR3: CASSPRQGGSNQPQHF. Written as DNA, the CDR3 is TGTGCCAGCAGCCCTAGACAGGGAGGGAGCAATCAGCCCCAGCATTTT.

This chain joins TRBV5-1 and TRBJ2-7; no firm D call. This CDR3 contains 13 residues. CDR1 and CDR2 (germline): SGHRS, YFSETQ. Trimming took off 1 base at V and 6 bases at J, with 11 bases between the two ends. The CDR3 sequence: CASSLPQLAEQYF. Here the CDR3 DNA reads TGCGCCAGCAGCTTGCCCCAGCTGGCCGAGCAGTACTTC. The variable domain in full, completed from reference TRBV5-1 and TRBJ2-7, reads KAGVTQTPRYLIKTRGQQVTLSCSPISGHRSVSWYQQTPGQGLQFLFEYFSETQRNKGNFPGRFSGRQFSNSRSEMNVSTLELGDSALYLCASSLPQLAEQYFGPGTRLTVT.

The chain carries TRBV29-1 and TRBJ2-7; the match to TRBD1 covers 9 bases. The CDR3 consists of 12 residues. The trim removed 7 bases at V and 6 bases at J, leaving 7 bases unmatched. Germline V gene data show CDR1 as SQVTM and CDR2 as ANQGSEA. CDR3 region: CSAGQGLPEQYF. CDR3 in DNA: TGCAGCGCCGGACAGGGGTTACCCGAGCAGTACTTC.

The chain uses TRBV19 and TRBJ1-1; TRBD1 matches at 9 bases. This CDR3 comprises 17 residues. Germline CDR1 reads LNHDA; CDR2 reads SQIVND (reference sequence). After removal of 1 base from V and 4 bases from J, the junction contained 10 bases not matched to a gene. This CDR3 is CASSIAGTGLAGTEAFF. The CDR3 DNA reads as TGTGCCAGTAGTATAGCCGGGACAGGGTTGGCGGGCACTGAAGCTTTCTTT. Full variable domain (rest looked up from reference TRBV19 and TRBJ1-1): DGGITQSPKYLFRKEGQNVTLSCEQNLNHDAMYWYRQDPGQGLRLIYYSQIVNDFQKGDIAEGYSVSREKKESFPLTVTSAQKNPTAFYLCASSIAGTGLAGTEAFFGQGTRLTVV.